These 18 T cell receptor beta chains share one sample of origin, sequenced in a study of blood T cell repertoires in COVID-19. The method was immunoSEQ multiplex PCR; TCRdb's version includes in-frame clones alone and lacks a portion of them. This table has approximately 480,000 clones, roughly 87% appearing once. Sequencing input: peripheral blood. The receptors here all came from a man between 18 and 29 years old with COVID-19, enrolled during active disease.

The rearrangement uses TRBV27 and TRBJ2-7, with 7 bases lining up with TRBD1. The CDR3 consists of 14 residues. The germline V gene has CDR1 MNHEY and CDR2 SMNVEV (reference sequence). After removal of 5 bases from V and 4 bases from J, the junction contained 8 bases not matched to a gene. DNA for the CDR3: TGTGCCAGCAGTCCCCGGGACAGTTTTTACGAGCAGTACTTC. Encoded protein: CASSPRDSFYEQYF.

J is TRBJ2-6 and V is TRBV2, with a possible D match to TRBD2 (6 bases). The V gene lost 5 bases and the J gene lost 5 bases, with 10 bases spanning the gap. The length of the CDR3 is 14 residues. Germline V gene data show CDR1 as SNHLY and CDR2 as FYNNEI. DNA for the CDR3: TGTGCCAGCAGTCCGGACTATTGGGCCAACGTCCTGACTTTC. It translates to CASSPDYWANVLTF. The full variable domain, in which reference TRBV2 and TRBJ2-6 provide the parts outside the CDR3, is EPEVTQTPSHQVTQMGQEVILRCVPISNHLYFYWYRQILGQKVEFLVSFYNNEISEKSEIFDDQFSVERPDGSNFTLKIRSTKLEDSAMYFCASSPDYWANVLTFGAGSRLTVL.

This rearrangement joins TRBV24-1 to TRBJ2-7, with D tentatively TRBD2 (6 bases). The germline V gene encodes CDR1 KGHDR and CDR2 SFDVKD. The CDR3 is 17 amino acids. V was cut by 1 base and J by 3 bases, with 18 bases left in between. CDR3 loop: CATSDLRVIADDYEQYF. For the CDR3, the DNA is TGTGCCACCAGTGATTTACGGGTTATAGCGGACGACTACGAGCAGTACTTC.

This clone was seen a few times. J is TRBJ1-1 and V is TRBV3-1 (or the pseudogene TRBV3-2); D gene unclear. CDR3 size: 11 residues. Germline lookup yields CDR1 LGHDT and CDR2 YNNKEL (reference sequence). V shed 3 bases and J shed 8 bases, with 7 bases lying between them. CDR3 loop: CASSHTAEAFF. CDR3 bases: TGTGCCAGCAGCCACACAGCCGAAGCTTTCTTT.

V gene TRBV5-1 combines with J gene TRBJ2-1; no definite D call. The length of the CDR3 is 11 residues. Germline CDR1 and CDR2: SGHRS and YFSETQ. V gave up 3 bases and J gave up 8 bases, with 6 bases separating them. CDR3 protein: CASSSNYEQFF. CDR3 nucleotide sequence: TGCGCCAGCAGCTCGAACTATGAGCAGTTCTTC.

This chain uses TRBV25-1 with TRBJ2-3; the match to TRBD1 covers 11 bases. CDR3 size: 14 residues. Per germline, CDR1 MGHDK and CDR2 SYGVNS. The junction had 6 bases not matched to a gene; V was cut back by 5 bases and J by 8 bases. This CDR3 is CASSWGQGEVTQYF. Here the CDR3 DNA reads TGTGCCAGCAGTTGGGGACAGGGGGAAGTTACGCAGTATTTT.

This clone was counted only a few times. The rearrangement links TRBV5-1 to TRBJ2-3, with TRBD2 identical over 8 bases. Germline values: CDR1 SGHRS, CDR2 YFSETQ. With V trimmed by 3 bases and J by 1 base, 10 bases remained unmatched. The CDR3 contains 17 residues. The CDR3: CASSWPPAGGGTDTQYF. Written as DNA, the CDR3 is TGCGCCAGCAGCTGGCCTCCGGCGGGAGGTGGCACAGATACGCAGTATTTT. Using reference TRBV5-1 and TRBJ2-3 for the parts outside the CDR3, the full variable domain is KAGVTQTPRYLIKTRGQQVTLSCSPISGHRSVSWYQQTPGQGLQFLFEYFSETQRNKGNFPGRFSGRQFSNSRSEMNVSTLELGDSALYLCASSWPPAGGGTDTQYFGPGTRLTVL.

The chain has TRBV9 and TRBJ2-3; tentatively, D is TRBD1 (6 bases). Trimming shortened V by 3 bases and J by 7 bases, and 12 bases separated the two germline ends. The CDR3 consists of 13 residues. Germline V gene sequence: CDR1 SGDLS, CDR2 YYNGEE. The CDR3 sequence: CASSAGAGNTQYF. The CDR3 coding sequence is TGTGCCAGCAGCGCAGGGGCCGGTAATACGCAGTATTTT. Variable domain in full (rest from reference TRBV9 and TRBJ2-3): DSGVTQTPKHLITATGQRVTLRCSPRSGDLSVYWYQQSLDQGLQFLIQYYNGEERAKGNILERFSAQQFPDLHSELNLSSLELGDSALYFCASSAGAGNTQYFGPGTRLTVL.

The chain couples TRBV30 to TRBJ2-1, with TRBD2 matching over 12 bases. The V and J ends lost 3 bases and 6 bases, in that order; junction bases with no gene match: 6. The germline V gene has CDR1 GTSNPN and CDR2 SVGIG (reference sequence). There are 15 residues in the CDR3. The CDR3 sequence: CAWRRGLAGRNEQFF. The CDR3 bases are TGTGCCTGGAGGAGAGGACTAGCGGGACGCAATGAGCAGTTCTTC.

This clone showed up just once. This chain uses TRBV7-9 with TRBJ2-7; 7 nucleotides line up with TRBD1. V was pared by 4 bases and J by 5 bases, with 8 bases of the junction left unmatched. Germline loops: CDR1 SEHNR, CDR2 FQNEAQ (reference sequence). There are 14 residues in the CDR3. In DNA form, the CDR3 reads TGTGCCAGCAGCTCCGCGACAGGGATCAACGAGCAGTACTTC. This gives the protein CASSSATGINEQYF.

The CDR3 region is CASSLGQGEATQYF. The DNA for the CDR3 is TGCGCCAGCAGCCTTGGACAGGGTGAGGCGACCCAGTACTTC. This rearrangement joins TRBV5-1 to TRBJ2-5; 8 bases line up with TRBD1. V lost 4 bases to trimming and J lost 7 bases; unmatched junction nucleotides: 9. The germline V gene encodes CDR1 SGHRS and CDR2 YFSETQ. The CDR3 spans 14 residues.

The chain links TRBV7-9 to TRBJ1-2; D unclear. The CDR3 extends over 17 amino acids. Germline CDR1 reads SEHNR; CDR2 reads FQNEAQ (reference sequence). The ends were cut back, 4 bases at V and 5 bases at J, with 23 bases in the middle. The DNA for the CDR3 is TGTGCCAGCAGCTCTGGGAGGGATTATTCAGGAGGGTATGGCTACACCTTC. Amino acid sequence: CASSSGRDYSGGYGYTF.

This clone was seen once. The CDR3 bases are TGTGCCAGCGGGACTAGATCTTCCGAGCAGTACTTC. Residues: CASGTRSSEQYF. The chain employs TRBV12-3 or TRBV12-4 and TRBJ2-7, with 8 bases fitting TRBD2. The CDR3 extends over 12 amino acids. After removal of 8 bases from V and 6 bases from J, the junction contained 6 bases not matched to a gene.

The genes are TRBV7-8 and TRBJ2-7; 8 nucleotides match TRBD1. The CDR3 is 15 residues long. J lost 0 bases, V lost 5 bases, and 6 bases had no gene match. CDR1 SGHVS and CDR2 FQNEAQ come from the germline V gene. CDR3 sequence (DNA): TGTGCCAGCAGCGACAGGGGCAAGGACTCCTACGAGCAGTACTTC. Its protein product is CASSDRGKDSYEQYF.

The rearrangement links TRBV5-8 to TRBJ1-6; D is unclear. The CDR3 has 14 amino acids. V shed 4 bases and J shed 5 bases, with 10 bases lying between them. Germline V gives CDR1 SGHTS, CDR2 YDEGEE. The CDR3 sequence is CASSVDGDNSPLHF. The CDR3 DNA sequence: TGTGCCAGCAGCGTTGACGGAGATAATTCACCCCTCCACTTT. Full variable domain (missing parts from reference TRBV5-8 and TRBJ1-6): EAGVTQSPTHLIKTRGQQATLRCSPISGHTSVYWYQQALGLGLQFLLWYDEGEERNRGNFPPRFSGRQFPNYSSELNVNALELEDSALYLCASSVDGDNSPLHFGNGTRLTVT.

The CDR3 sequence is CASSHQTSGAEQFF. The CDR3 DNA is TGTGCCAGCAGCCATCAAACCTCAGGGGCCGAGCAGTTCTTC. The rearrangement links TRBV3-1 (or the pseudogene TRBV3-2) to TRBJ2-1; D might be TRBD1 (6 bases). The CDR3 extends over 14 amino acids. Trimming cost V 3 bases and J 10 bases, with 16 bases left between them. CDR1 is LGHDT, CDR2 YNNKEL, per germline (reference sequence).

V gene TRBV6-4 combines with J gene TRBJ2-1, with D perhaps TRBD2 (5 bases). CDR3 size: 16 residues. Looked up from germline, CDR1 is MRHNA and CDR2 is SNTAGT. Trimming cost V 0 bases and J 10 bases, with 19 bases left between them. CDR3 DNA sequence: TGTGCCAGCAGTGACTCGAAGAGGACTCCCGTCGAAGAGCAGTTCTTC. This codes for CASSDSKRTPVEEQFF.

The CDR3 reads CASSFSGGPPGELFF. CDR3 in DNA: TGTGCCAGCAGTTTTAGCGGGGGCCCCCCCGGGGAGCTGTTTTTT. The gene calls are TRBV6-5 and TRBJ2-2; 9 bases are shared with TRBD2. The germline V gene encodes CDR1 MNHEY and CDR2 SVGAGI. This CDR3 is 15 amino acids long. V lost 4 bases to trimming and J lost 6 bases; unmatched junction nucleotides: 6.